One sample yielded the 18 T cell receptor beta chains listed below, sequenced in a study of control samples from healthy donors and cancer patients. Using immunoSEQ multiplex PCR, the repertoire was profiled, and TCRdb retains in-frame clones only, with some absent. The sample holds around 250,000 clones, around 80% seen once. Sequencing was done on a sample of PBMCs. Receptor source: a woman between 55 and 75 years old with lung cancer.

The V call is TRBV18, the J call TRBJ1-2; the D gene is possibly TRBD1 (5 bases). CDR3 length: 14 amino acids. Germline CDR1 KGHSH, CDR2 LQKENI. V dropped 1 base and J dropped 1 base, with 7 bases sitting between them. CDR3 DNA: TGTGCCAGCTCACCACTGACAGATAACTATGGCTACACCTTC. Its protein product is CASSPLTDNYGYTF.

The chain has TRBV11-2 and TRBJ2-5, with 12 bases identical to TRBD2. The germline V gene has CDR1 SGHAT and CDR2 FQNNGV. The ends lost 3 bases at V and 1 base at J; junction bases unmatched: 9. This CDR3 comprises 18 residues. The CDR3 protein is CASSLRTSGIGGQETQYF. Written as DNA, the CDR3 is TGTGCCAGCAGCTTGAGGACTAGCGGGATTGGGGGCCAAGAGACCCAGTACTTC.

V and J are TRBV7-3 and TRBJ2-2; D unclear. Trimming removed 4 bases from V and 2 bases from J, with 2 bases in between. Per the germline V gene, CDR1 is SGHTA and CDR2 is FQGTGA. The CDR3 extends over 12 amino acids. The CDR3 DNA follows: TGTGCCAGCAGCTATAACACCGGGGAGCTGTTTTTT. It specifies CASSYNTGELFF.

The V call is TRBV5-1, the J call TRBJ2-2; D ambiguous. This CDR3 has 13 residues. CDR1 and CDR2 (germline): SGHRS, YFSETQ. The V and J ends lost 4 bases and 3 bases respectively, with 7 bases between them. The CDR3 DNA follows: TGCGCCAGCAGCCGACACGACACCGGGGAGCTGTTTTTT. Translating it yields CASSRHDTGELFF.

As to this clone: At one of its ends the junction is not consistent with the germline gene, which may arise from a read error. This sequence joins TRBV7-9 and TRBJ2-7; a weak D match, TRBD1 (5 bases). CDR1 and CDR2 (germline): SEHNR, FQNEAQ (reference sequence). CDR3 length: 11 amino acids. The CDR3 sequence: CASSGQGRMDF. In DNA, the CDR3 is TGTGCCAGCAGCGGTCAGGGTCGGATGGACTTC.

This clone is a singleton in its sample. The chain uses TRBV10-3 and TRBJ2-5; D might be TRBD2 (5 bases). This CDR3 comprises 17 residues. The germline V and J ends were trimmed by 4 bases and 1 base, with 19 bases remaining between them. Germline V gene data show CDR1 as ENHRY and CDR2 as SYGVKD. For the CDR3, the DNA is TGTGCCATCAGTGCAGAACGCGGGTGGGGTTCCCAAGAGACCCAGTACTTC. Translating it yields CAISAERGWGSQETQYF.

The genes are TRBV5-5 and TRBJ2-3; no definite D call. The V gene's germline CDR1 is SGHKS and CDR2 YYEKEE (reference sequence). This CDR3 is built from 11 residues. Trimming took 2 bases from V and 5 from J, leaving 3 bases between them. CDR3 nucleotide sequence: TGTGCCAGCAGCTTTGGAGATACGCAGTATTTT. Protein sequence: CASSFGDTQYF. The variable domain in full, completed from reference TRBV5-5 and TRBJ2-3, reads DAGVTQSPTHLIKTRGQQVTLRCSPISGHKSVSWYQQVLGQGPQFIFQYYEKEERGRGNFPDRFSARQFPNYSSELNVNALLLGDSALYLCASSFGDTQYFGPGTRLTVL.

The V gene is TRBV5-1, the J gene TRBJ2-3; D is unclear. Germline V gene data show CDR1 as SGHRS and CDR2 as YFSETQ. There are 13 residues in the CDR3. V was clipped by 8 bases and J by 2 bases, with 12 bases between them. The CDR3 spells CASNSLPTDTQYF. Here the CDR3 DNA reads TGCGCCAGTAACTCCTTACCCACAGATACGCAGTATTTT. The full variable domain, rest sourced from reference TRBV5-1 and TRBJ2-3, is KAGVTQTPRYLIKTRGQQVTLSCSPISGHRSVSWYQQTPGQGLQFLFEYFSETQRNKGNFPGRFSGRQFSNSRSEMNVSTLELGDSALYLCASNSLPTDTQYFGPGTRLTVL.

The chain carries TRBV6-5 and TRBJ1-5; 8 bases map to TRBD1. The trim removed 8 bases at V and 6 bases at J, leaving 12 bases unmatched. Germline CDR1 MNHEY, CDR2 SVGAGI. The CDR3 spans 15 residues. For the CDR3, the DNA is TGTGCCAGCCACGCTGGGGGCAGGGGGCTTCAGCCCCAGCATTTT. This translates into CASHAGGRGLQPQHF.

V gene TRBV5-8 combines with J gene TRBJ2-5; D is possibly TRBD2 (6 bases). The CDR3 is 16 residues long. The V end was cut by 0 bases, the J end by 0 bases, with 12 bases between. Per germline, CDR1 SGHTS and CDR2 YDEGEE. The DNA for the CDR3 is TGTGCCAGCAGCTTGGGGAGGGCGATTTACCAAGAGACCCAGTACTTC. Its translation is CASSLGRAIYQETQYF.

This clone was counted a single time. V usage is TRBV5-1 and J usage is TRBJ1-2; 7 nucleotides match TRBD1. The CDR3 covers 14 residues. Germline V gives CDR1 SGHRS, CDR2 YFSETQ. V dropped 4 bases and J dropped 2; count of bases not matched to a gene: 5. The CDR3 sequence is CASSPGQMNYGYTF. CDR3 DNA: TGCGCCAGCAGCCCGGGACAGATGAACTATGGCTACACCTTC.

This clone was observed a few times. The V gene is TRBV3-1 (or the pseudogene TRBV3-2), the J gene TRBJ1-6; unclear D gene. Trimming left V 4 bases short and J 6 bases short, with 10 bases between. Germline CDR1 LGHDT, CDR2 YNNKEL (reference sequence). The CDR3 spans 14 residues. The CDR3, as DNA: TGTGCCAGCAGCCTCCAGGATAGTAATTCACCCCTCCACTTT. The encoded protein is CASSLQDSNSPLHF.

V gene TRBV6-5 combines with J gene TRBJ1-2; 7 nucleotides line up with TRBD1. Germline assignment: CDR1 MNHEY and CDR2 SVGAGI. Trimming took 6 bases from V and 0 from J; bases not matched to a gene: 4. The CDR3 loop spans 14 amino acids. CDR3 amino acids: CASRRDRANYGYTF. Written as DNA, the CDR3 is TGTGCCAGCAGACGGGACAGAGCTAACTATGGCTACACCTTC.

The V gene is TRBV4-2, the J gene TRBJ1-1; weak D call: TRBD1 (6 bases). CDR3 size: 15 residues. Germline V gene data show CDR1 as LGHNA and CDR2 as YNFKEQ. Trimming pared 3 bases from V and 7 bases from J, leaving 18 bases between. The CDR3, as DNA: TGTGCCAGCAGCCAGTCTGGACAGTGGGTCGATGAAGCTTTCTTT. Its protein product is CASSQSGQWVDEAFF.

The rearrangement uses TRBV6-1 and TRBJ2-7, with 8 nucleotides matching TRBD1. The ends lost 2 bases at V and 3 bases at J; junction bases unmatched: 3. This CDR3 has 14 residues. CDR1 MNHNS and CDR2 SASEGT come from the germline V gene. This CDR3 is CASSEQGAIYEQYF. In DNA form, the CDR3 reads TGTGCCAGCAGTGAACAGGGGGCGATCTACGAGCAGTACTTC.

The chain combines TRBV5-1 with TRBJ2-5; TRBD2 aligns across 8 bases. Germline V gives CDR1 SGHRS, CDR2 YFSETQ. V lost 2 bases and J lost 5; bases outside the gene matches: 14. The CDR3 sequence is 17 residues long. Here the CDR3 DNA reads TGCGCCAGCAGCTTCGGGGCCCGAGCGGGAGTCGGGGAGACCCAGTACTTC. This codes for CASSFGARAGVGETQYF. Full variable domain (missing parts from reference TRBV5-1 and TRBJ2-5): KAGVTQTPRYLIKTRGQQVTLSCSPISGHRSVSWYQQTPGQGLQFLFEYFSETQRNKGNFPGRFSGRQFSNSRSEMNVSTLELGDSALYLCASSFGARAGVGETQYFGPGTRLLVL.

V gene TRBV5-5 combines with J gene TRBJ2-5, with D tentatively TRBD1 (6 bases). V lost 1 base and J 4 bases, leaving 11 bases between the germline ends. Germline V lookup: CDR1 SGHKS, CDR2 YYEKEE (reference sequence). This CDR3 comprises 14 residues. Here the CDR3 reads CASSLTGQGETQYF. The DNA of the CDR3 is TGTGCCAGCAGCTTGACGGGACAAGGAGAGACCCAGTACTTC.

The chain employs TRBV10-3 and TRBJ2-1, with 8 bases identical to TRBD2. V dropped 10 bases and J dropped 0; count of bases not matched to a gene: 8. The CDR3 spans 15 residues. In germline, CDR1 is ENHRY, CDR2 SYGVKD. The CDR3 is CATYSGADSYNEQFF. The CDR3 region has the DNA TGTGCCACCTATAGCGGGGCAGACTCCTACAATGAGCAGTTCTTC.